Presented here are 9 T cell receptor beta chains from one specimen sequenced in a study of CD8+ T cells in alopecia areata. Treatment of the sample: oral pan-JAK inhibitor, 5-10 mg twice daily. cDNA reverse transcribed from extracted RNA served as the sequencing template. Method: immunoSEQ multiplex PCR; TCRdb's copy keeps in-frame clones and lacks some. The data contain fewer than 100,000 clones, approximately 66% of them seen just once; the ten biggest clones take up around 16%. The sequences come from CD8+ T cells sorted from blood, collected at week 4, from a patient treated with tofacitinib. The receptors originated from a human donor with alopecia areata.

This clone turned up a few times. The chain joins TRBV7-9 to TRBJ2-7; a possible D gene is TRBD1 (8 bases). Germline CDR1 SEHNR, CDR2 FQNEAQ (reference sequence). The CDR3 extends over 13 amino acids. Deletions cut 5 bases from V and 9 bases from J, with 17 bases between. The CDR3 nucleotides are TGTGCCAGCAGCCCCCCGACAGGGGAGGGGCAGTACTTC. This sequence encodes CASSPPTGEGQYF. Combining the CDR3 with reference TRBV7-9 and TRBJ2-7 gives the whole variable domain DTGVSQNPRHKITKRGQNVTFRCDPISEHNRLYWYRQTLGQGPEFLTYFQNEAQLEKSRLLSDRFSAERPKGSFSTLEIQRTEQGDSAMYLCASSPPTGEGQYFGPGTRLTVT.

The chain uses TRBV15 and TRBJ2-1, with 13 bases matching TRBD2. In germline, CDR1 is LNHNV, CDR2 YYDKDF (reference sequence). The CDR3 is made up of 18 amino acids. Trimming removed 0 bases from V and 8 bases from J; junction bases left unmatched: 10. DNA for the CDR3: TGTGCCACCAGCAGAGAAGAACTAGCGGGAGGGGGAAAGGATGAGCAGTTCTTC. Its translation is CATSREELAGGGKDEQFF.

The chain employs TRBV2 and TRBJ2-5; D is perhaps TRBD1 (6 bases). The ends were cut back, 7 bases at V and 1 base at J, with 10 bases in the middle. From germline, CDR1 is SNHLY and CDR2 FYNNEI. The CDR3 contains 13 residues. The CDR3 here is CASMGASQETQYF. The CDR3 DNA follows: TGTGCCAGCATGGGGGCTAGCCAAGAGACCCAGTACTTC.

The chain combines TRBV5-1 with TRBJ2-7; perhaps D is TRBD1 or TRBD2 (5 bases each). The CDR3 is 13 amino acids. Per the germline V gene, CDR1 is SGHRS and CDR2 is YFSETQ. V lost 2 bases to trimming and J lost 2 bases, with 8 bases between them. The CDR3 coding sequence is TGCGCCAGCAGCTTTGGGGGTGCCTACGAGCAGTACTTC. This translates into CASSFGGAYEQYF.

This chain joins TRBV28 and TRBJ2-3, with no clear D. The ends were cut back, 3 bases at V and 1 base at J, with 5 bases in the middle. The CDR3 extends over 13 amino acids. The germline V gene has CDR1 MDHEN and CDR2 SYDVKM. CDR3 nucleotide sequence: TGTGCCAGCAGTTTCGGCGGCACAGATACGCAGTATTTT. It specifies CASSFGGTDTQYF.

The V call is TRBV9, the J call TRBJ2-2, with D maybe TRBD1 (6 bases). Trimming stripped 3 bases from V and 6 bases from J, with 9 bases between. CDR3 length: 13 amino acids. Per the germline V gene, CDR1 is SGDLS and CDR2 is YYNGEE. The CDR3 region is CASSAEGAGELFF. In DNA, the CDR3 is TGTGCCAGCAGCGCAGAGGGGGCCGGGGAGCTGTTTTTT.

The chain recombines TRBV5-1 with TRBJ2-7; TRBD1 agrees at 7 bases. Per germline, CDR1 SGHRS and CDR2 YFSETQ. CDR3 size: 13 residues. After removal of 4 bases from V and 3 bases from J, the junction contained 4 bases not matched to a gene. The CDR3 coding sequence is TGCGCCAGCAGCCAGGGACAGTACTACGAGCAGTACTTC. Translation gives CASSQGQYYEQYF.

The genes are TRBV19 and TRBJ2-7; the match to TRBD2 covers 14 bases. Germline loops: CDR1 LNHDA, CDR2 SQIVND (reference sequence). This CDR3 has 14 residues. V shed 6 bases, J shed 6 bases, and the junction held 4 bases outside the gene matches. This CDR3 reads CASSRTSGRSEQYF. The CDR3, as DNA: TGTGCCAGTAGCAGGACTAGCGGGAGGTCCGAGCAGTACTTC.

The CDR3 DNA sequence: TGTGCCAGCAGCGGGTCTCCCTACGAGCAGTACTTC. This codes for CASSGSPYEQYF. The chain combines TRBV13 with TRBJ2-7; D not certain. V was shortened by 5 bases and J by 2 bases, with 7 bases between the two germline ends. Looked up from germline, CDR1 is PRHDT and CDR2 is FYEKMQ (reference sequence). The CDR3 consists of 12 residues.